These T cell receptor beta chains were read from a single sample in a study of PD-1 blockade in classical Hodgkin lymphoma. This table comes from immunoSEQ multiplex PCR, and its TCRdb copy is limited to in-frame clones, with some not included. This table holds some 17,000 clones, 75% found once. The specimen was CD4+ T cells from blood, collected before the fourth cycle of nivolumab. The receptor set was obtained from a human donor with classical Hodgkin lymphoma. Each CDR3 is given with its conserved first and last residue. The D gene is left open where the match is weak. Clone sizes are given selectively: once, few, many, or a class where the clone is expanded.

>TRBD2|few|TRBV30|TRBJ2-7
TGTGCCTGGAGTGTACGGGCTAGCGGGTCCTCCTACGAGCAGTACTTC
CAWSVRASGSSYEQYF
>TRBD1|NA|TRBV25-1|TRBJ1-4
TGTGCCAGCAAAGGAAGGGGGCCGCAACTGCAAAAACTGTTTTTT
CASKGRGPQLQKLFF
>TRBD1|NA|TRBV5-6|TRBJ2-5
TGTGCCAGCAGCCTGGGACAGGGGAGGTCAGAGACCCAGTACTTC
CASSLGQGRSETQYF
>TRBD1|NA|TRBV5-1|TRBJ2-3
TGCGCCAGCAGCTCAACGACAGGGACAGATACGCAGTATTTT
CASSSTTGTDTQYF
>TRBD1|NA|TRBV7-6|TRBJ1-3
TGTGCCAGCAGCTCTGACAGGGGGCCTGGAAACACCATATATTTT
CASSSDRGPGNTIYF
>TRBD1|few|TRBV2|TRBJ1-6
TGTGCCAGCAGTGTGGACAGGGCCGTATCTTCACCCCTCCACTTT
CASSVDRAVSSPLHF
>NA|few|TRBV5-1|TRBJ1-1
TGCGCCAGCAGCTTGGAGGCAGGAATAATGAACACTGAAGCTTTCTTT
CASSLEAGIMNTEAFF
>TRBD1|NA|TRBV6-5|TRBJ1-6
TGTGCCAGCAGGGCCGGGACAGGAGGCTCACCCCTCCACTTT
CASRAGTGGSPLHF
>NA|NA|TRBV19|TRBJ1-5
TGTGCCAGTAGTGCTCCAGGGGTTGGAGGCAATCAGCCCCAGCATTTT
CASSAPGVGGNQPQHF
>NA|NA|TRBV4-2|TRBJ2-2
TGTGCCAGCAGCAAAGAGTCCCCGGGACCCGGCACCGGGGAGCTGTTTTTT
CASSKESPGPGTGELFF
>NA|few|TRBV19|TRBJ2-1
TGTGCCAGTAGTATGTTCGTTAATGAGCAGTTCTTC
CASSMFVNEQFF
>NA|NA|TRBV19|TRBJ2-1
TGTGCCACCTCCACGGGGGTTTACAATGAGCAGTTCTTC
CATSTGVYNEQFF
>TRBD1|NA|TRBV2|TRBJ2-2
TGTGCCAGCAGTAGGGACAGGAACACCGGGGAGCTGTTTTTT
CASSRDRNTGELFF
>NA|NA|TRBV27|TRBJ1-4
TGTGCCAGCAGTCCGACACGGTCAACTAATGAAAAACTGTTTTTT
CASSPTRSTNEKLFF
>TRBD1|few|TRBV7-6|TRBJ1-3
TGTGCCAGCAGCTTAGTACCCACAGGGGACCGATCTGGAAACACCATATATTTT
CASSLVPTGDRSGNTIYF
>NA|once|TRBV7-8|TRBJ1-1
TGTGCCAGCAGCTATGGACAGCGAGCTTTCTTT
CASSYGQRAFF
>TRBD2|NA|TRBV7-2|TRBJ2-3
TGTGCCAGCAGCTTGAGGACTAGCGGCACAGATACGCAGTATTTT
CASSLRTSGTDTQYF
>NA|NA|TRBV4-1|TRBJ1-2
TGCGCCAGCAGCTACCAGGGTTACTATGGCTACACCTTC
CASSYQGYYGYTF
>TRBD1|NA|TRBV15|TRBJ1-5
TGTGCCACCAGCAGAGATAGACTATGGGACAGGGTTAGCAATCAGCCCCAGCATTTT
CATSRDRLWDRVSNQPQHF
>NA|once|TRBV2|TRBJ2-2
TGTGCCAGCAGTTCCACAGGGATCGGGGAGCTGTTTTTT
CASSSTGIGELFF
>TRBD1|NA|TRBV5-4|TRBJ2-2
TGTGCCAGCAGCCTGACAGGGACCGGGGAGCTGTTTTTT
CASSLTGTGELFF
>TRBD1|NA|TRBV7-2|TRBJ1-2
TGTGCCAGCAGCTTAGGACAGGGCGAAGTGAACTATGGCTACACCTTC
CASSLGQGEVNYGYTF
>TRBD2|NA|TRBV5-4|TRBJ2-3
TGTGCCAGCAGCTTGGATCTAGCGGGAAAGTCAGATACGCAGTATTTT
CASSLDLAGKSDTQYF
>TRBD1|NA|TRBV6-6|TRBJ1-4
TGTGCCAGCAGTTTTCTGGGACAGGGTCGTGAAAAACTGTTTTTT
CASSFLGQGREKLFF
>TRBD1|NA|TRBV11-2|TRBJ2-7
TGTGCCAGCAGCTTAGAGGGGGACAGTCCTAAATGGGGGTTCTACGAGCAGTACTTC
CASSLEGDSPKWGFYEQYF
>TRBD1|NA|TRBV28|TRBJ1-2
TGTGCCAGCAGACCCCGACAGGGGGGCGCGCTCGGCTACACCTTC
CASRPRQGGALGYTF
>NA|NA|TRBV5-8|TRBJ1-1
TGTGCCAGCAGCTTATTTGGCAACACTGAAGCTTTCTTT
CASSLFGNTEAFF
>NA|once|TRBV5-1|TRBJ1-1
TGCGCCAGCAGCTCTGCCCCAAGACAGCTGAACACTGAAGCTTTCTTT
CASSSAPRQLNTEAFF
>NA|NA|TRBV10-2|TRBJ2-3
TGCGCCTCACGACTAGGCGATACGCAGTATTTT
CASRLGDTQYF
>NA|NA|TRBV5-6|TRBJ2-1
TGTGCCAGCAGCTTGGGGGGGACAATGGGATACAATGAGCAGTTCTTC
CASSLGGTMGYNEQFF
>NA|NA|TRBV7-2|TRBJ1-1
TGTGCCAGCAGCAACGGGGGCAGAGAAGCTTTCTTT
CASSNGGREAFF
>NA|few|TRBV7-9|TRBJ1-2
TGTGCCAGCAGCTTAGGCAGGGGTGAGGGCTACACCTTC
CASSLGRGEGYTF
>TRBD1|few|TRBV18|TRBJ2-1
TGTGCCAGCTACAAACAGGGGGCGGGGTCCTACGAGCAGTTCTTC
CASYKQGAGSYEQFF
>TRBD1|NA|TRBV7-8|TRBJ1-2
TGTGCCAGCAGCCCGGCCGGGACAGGGGGTTCTAAGATATATGGCTACACCTTC
CASSPAGTGGSKIYGYTF
>NA|NA|TRBV10-3|TRBJ2-1
TGTGCCATCAGTGAGGGACTTCGCAATGAGCAGTTCTTC
CAISEGLRNEQFF
>NA|NA|TRBV5-4|TRBJ1-4
TGTGCCAGCAGCCAGGGTGGGCCCGATAATGAAAAACTGTTTTTT
CASSQGGPDNEKLFF
>TRBD1|once|TRBV15|TRBJ2-4
TGTGCCACCAGCCCCCGACAGGGGGCGGCCAAAAACATTCAGTACTTC
CATSPRQGAAKNIQYF
>NA|NA|TRBV5-6|TRBJ1-1
TGTGCCAGCAGCTTGGCCCTGGGAACTGAAGCTTTCTTT
CASSLALGTEAFF
>NA|NA|TRBV7-2|TRBJ1-2
TGTGCCAGCAGCTTAGAGACACAGCATGGCTACACCTTC
CASSLETQHGYTF
>TRBD1|NA|TRBV6-5|TRBJ1-6
TGTGCCAGCACAAGACAGGGCGGTTCACCCCTCCACTTT
CASTRQGGSPLHF
>TRBD1|NA|TRBV5-4|TRBJ1-3
TGTGCCAGCAGCTTACACGACAGGGTTGGAAACACCATATATTTT
CASSLHDRVGNTIYF